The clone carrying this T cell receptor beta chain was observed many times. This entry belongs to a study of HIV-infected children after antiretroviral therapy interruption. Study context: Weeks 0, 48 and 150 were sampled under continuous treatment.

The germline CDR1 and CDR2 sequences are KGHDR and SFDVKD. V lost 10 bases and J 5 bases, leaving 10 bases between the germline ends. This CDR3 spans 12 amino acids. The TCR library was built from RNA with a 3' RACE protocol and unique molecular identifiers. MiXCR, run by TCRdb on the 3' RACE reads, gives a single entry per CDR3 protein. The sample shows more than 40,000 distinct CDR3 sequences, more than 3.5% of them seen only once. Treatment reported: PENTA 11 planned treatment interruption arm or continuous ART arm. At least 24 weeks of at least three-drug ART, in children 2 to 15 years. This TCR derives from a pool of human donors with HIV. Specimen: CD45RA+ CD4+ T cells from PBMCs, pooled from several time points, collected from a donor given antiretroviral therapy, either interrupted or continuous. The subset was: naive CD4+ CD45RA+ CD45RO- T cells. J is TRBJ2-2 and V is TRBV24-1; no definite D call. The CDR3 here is CATFEGTGELFF. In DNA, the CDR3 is TGTGCCACGTTTGAAGGAACCGGGGAGCTGTTTTTT.